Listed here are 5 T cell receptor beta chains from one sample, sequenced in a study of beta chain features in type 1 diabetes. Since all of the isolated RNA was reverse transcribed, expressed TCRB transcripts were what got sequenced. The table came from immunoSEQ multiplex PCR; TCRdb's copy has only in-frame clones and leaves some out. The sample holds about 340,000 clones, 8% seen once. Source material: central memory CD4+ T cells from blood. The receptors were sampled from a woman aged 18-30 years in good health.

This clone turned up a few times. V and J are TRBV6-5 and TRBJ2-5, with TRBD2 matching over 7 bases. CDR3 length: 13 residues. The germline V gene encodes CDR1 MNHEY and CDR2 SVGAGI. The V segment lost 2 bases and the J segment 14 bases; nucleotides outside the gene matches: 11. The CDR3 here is CASSYGPSGNNYF. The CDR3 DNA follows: TGTGCCAGCAGTTACGGTCCGAGCGGGAACAACTACTTC.

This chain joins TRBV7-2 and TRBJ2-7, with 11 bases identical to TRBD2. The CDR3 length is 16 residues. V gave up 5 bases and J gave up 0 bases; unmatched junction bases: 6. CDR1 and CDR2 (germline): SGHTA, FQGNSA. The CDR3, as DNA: TGTGCCAGCAGCGTGTCTAGCGGGAGGCTCTCCTACGAGCAGTACTTC. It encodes CASSVSSGRLSYEQYF.

CDR3 loop: CSAQDYTF. Written as DNA, the CDR3 is TGCAGTGCCCAGGACTACACCTTC. The genes are TRBV20-1 and TRBJ1-2, with D uncertain. This CDR3 spans 8 amino acids. Germline values: CDR1 DFQATT, CDR2 SNEGSKA (reference sequence). Trimming removed 6 bases from V and 10 bases from J, with 6 bases in between.

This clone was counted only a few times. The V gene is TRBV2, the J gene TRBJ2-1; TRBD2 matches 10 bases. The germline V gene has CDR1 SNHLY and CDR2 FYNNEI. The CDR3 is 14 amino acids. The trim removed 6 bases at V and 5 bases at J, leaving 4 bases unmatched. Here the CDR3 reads CASRGTSADNEQFF. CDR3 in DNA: TGTGCCAGCAGGGGGACTAGCGCCGACAATGAGCAGTTCTTC.

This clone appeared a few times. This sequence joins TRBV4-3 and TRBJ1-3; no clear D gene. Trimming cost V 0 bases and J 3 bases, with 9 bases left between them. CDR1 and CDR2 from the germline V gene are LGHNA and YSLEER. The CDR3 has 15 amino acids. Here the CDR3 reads CASSQDLRLGNTIYF. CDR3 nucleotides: TGCGCCAGCAGCCAAGATCTTAGGCTTGGAAACACCATATATTTT.